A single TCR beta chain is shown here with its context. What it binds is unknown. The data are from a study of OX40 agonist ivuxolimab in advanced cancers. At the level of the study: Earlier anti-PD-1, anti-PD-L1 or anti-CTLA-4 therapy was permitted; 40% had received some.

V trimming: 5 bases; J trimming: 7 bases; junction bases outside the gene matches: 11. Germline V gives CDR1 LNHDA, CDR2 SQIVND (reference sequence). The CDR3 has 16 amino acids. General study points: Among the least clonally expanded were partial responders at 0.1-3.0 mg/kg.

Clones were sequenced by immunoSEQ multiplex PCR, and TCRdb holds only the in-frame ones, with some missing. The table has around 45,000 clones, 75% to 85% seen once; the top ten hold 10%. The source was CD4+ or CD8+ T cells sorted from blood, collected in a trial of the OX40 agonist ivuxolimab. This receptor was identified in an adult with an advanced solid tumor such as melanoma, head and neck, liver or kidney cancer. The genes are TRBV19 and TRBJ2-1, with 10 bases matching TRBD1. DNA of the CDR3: TGTGCCAGTAGTCGCGCCGGGACAGGGGATAGGAATGAGCAGTTCTTC. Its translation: CASSRAGTGDRNEQFF.